This is a list of T cell receptor beta chains from one sample in a study of patients and donors after allogeneic stem cell transplantation. TCRdb independently ran MiXCR on the RT-PCR reads; one entry per CDR3 protein. This table holds some 10,000 distinct CDR3 sequences, around 4.1% found once. Sequencing was performed on blood, either unsorted or a sorted T cell fraction (not recorded which). These receptors were obtained from a human donor who was either an allogeneic HSCT recipient or a stem cell or donor lymphocyte infusion donor (not recorded which). It is not recorded whose cells these are; they may come from a transplant donor. CDR3s include the opening cysteine and the closing phenylalanine or tryptophan. The D gene is left open where the match is weak. Only some rows state a clone size, as once, few, many or a class for expanded clones.

J gene: TRBJ2-3; V gene: TRBV20-1; D gene: NA; clone size: many; CDR3 protein: CSAQRTVTDTQYF; CDR3 DNA: TGCAGTGCCCAGAGGACAGTCACAGATACGCAGTATTTT
J gene: TRBJ1-1; V gene: TRBV11-3; D gene: NA; clone size: NA; CDR3 protein: CASSIGSGTEAFF; CDR3 DNA: TGTGCCAGCAGCATCGGATCGGGCACTGAAGCTTTCTTT
J gene: TRBJ2-1; V gene: TRBV28; D gene: TRBD2; clone size: many; CDR3 protein: CASTSAGSQMYNEQFF; CDR3 DNA: TGTGCCAGCACCTCAGCGGGGTCCCAGATGTACAATGAGCAGTTCTTC
J gene: TRBJ2-2; V gene: TRBV7-2; D gene: NA; clone size: many; CDR3 protein: CASSSIIFGELFF; CDR3 DNA: TGTGCCAGCAGCTCCATTATTTTCGGGGAGCTGTTTTTT
J gene: TRBJ2-7; V gene: TRBV27; D gene: NA; clone size: few; CDR3 protein: CASRLQWVTHEQYF; CDR3 DNA: TGTGCCAGCAGACTACAGTGGGTTACCCACGAGCAGTACTTC
J gene: TRBJ2-7; V gene: TRBV7-9; D gene: TRBD1; clone size: many; CDR3 protein: CASSLGGGREQYF; CDR3 DNA: TGTGCCAGCAGCCTAGGGGGCGGTCGCGAGCAGTACTTC
J gene: TRBJ2-1; V gene: TRBV20-1; D gene: NA; clone size: many; CDR3 protein: CSAIQPSGTREQFF; CDR3 DNA: TGCAGTGCAATACAGCCCAGCGGGACAAGGGAGCAGTTCTTC
J gene: TRBJ1-6; V gene: TRBV10-3; D gene: NA; clone size: many; CDR3 protein: CAISRRGALSSYNSPLHF; CDR3 DNA: TGTGCCATCAGTCGGAGGGGCGCCCTGAGCTCCTATAATTCACCCCTCCACTTT
J gene: TRBJ2-3; V gene: TRBV5-1; D gene: NA; clone size: many; CDR3 protein: CASSLGGRDGTDTQYF; CDR3 DNA: TGCGCCAGCAGCTTGGGGGGTCGGGACGGCACAGATACGCAGTATTTT
J gene: TRBJ1-1; V gene: TRBV7-9; D gene: NA; clone size: medium-sized; CDR3 protein: CASSYVRNTEAFF; CDR3 DNA: TGTGCCAGCAGCTACGTGCGGAACACTGAAGCTTTCTTT
J gene: TRBJ1-2; V gene: TRBV20-1; D gene: TRBD1; clone size: medium-sized; CDR3 protein: CSAGKGTGNGYTF; CDR3 DNA: TGCAGTGCCGGAAAAGGGACAGGCAATGGCTACACCTTC
J gene: TRBJ1-5; V gene: TRBV27; D gene: NA; clone size: many; CDR3 protein: CASSKALGGNQPQHF; CDR3 DNA: TGTGCCAGCTCAAAGGCACTCGGCGGCAATCAGCCCCAGCATTTT
J gene: TRBJ2-1; V gene: TRBV20-1; D gene: NA; clone size: many; CDR3 protein: CSAYHGRLNEQFF; CDR3 DNA: TGCAGTGCTTATCATGGGAGACTCAATGAGCAGTTCTTC
J gene: TRBJ1-5; V gene: TRBV11-2; D gene: NA; clone size: medium-sized; CDR3 protein: CASSSQPGHNQPQHF; CDR3 DNA: TGTGCCAGCAGCAGTCAACCGGGACATAATCAGCCCCAGCATTTT
J gene: TRBJ1-1; V gene: TRBV29-1; D gene: NA; clone size: medium-sized; CDR3 protein: CSVERDNTEAFF; CDR3 DNA: TGCAGCGTTGAGAGGGATAACACTGAAGCTTTCTTT
J gene: TRBJ2-1; V gene: TRBV20-1; D gene: NA; clone size: many; CDR3 protein: CSARTGDGHNEQFF; CDR3 DNA: TGCAGTGCCCGAACGGGAGACGGTCACAATGAGCAGTTCTTC
J gene: TRBJ1-1; V gene: TRBV7-9; D gene: NA; clone size: NA; CDR3 protein: CASSLHSDTEAFF; CDR3 DNA: TGTGCCAGCAGCCTGCATAGTGACACTGAAGCTTTCTTT
J gene: TRBJ2-7; V gene: TRBV3-1; D gene: NA; clone size: many; CDR3 protein: CASSQDRVFGEQYF; CDR3 DNA: TGTGCCAGCAGCCAAGACAGGGTTTTCGGCGAGCAGTACTTC
J gene: TRBJ2-1; V gene: TRBV3-2; D gene: NA; clone size: many; CDR3 protein: CASSQGRALYNEQFF; CDR3 DNA: TGTGCCAGCAGCCAAGGGAGGGCCCTCTACAATGAGCAGTTCTTC
J gene: TRBJ1-3; V gene: TRBV6-1; D gene: NA; clone size: many; CDR3 protein: CASTIGARAVGNTIYF; CDR3 DNA: TGTGCCAGCACGATAGGGGCGCGAGCCGTTGGAAACACCATATATTTT
J gene: TRBJ2-7; V gene: TRBV4-2; D gene: NA; clone size: many; CDR3 protein: CASSQQGPSYEQYF; CDR3 DNA: TGTGCCAGCAGCCAGCAAGGGCCCAGCTACGAGCAGTACTTC
J gene: TRBJ2-4; V gene: TRBV6-5; D gene: NA; clone size: medium-sized; CDR3 protein: CASSLDFGSAKNIQYF; CDR3 DNA: TGTGCCAGCAGTCTTGACTTCGGCAGTGCCAAAAACATTCAGTACTTC
J gene: TRBJ2-7; V gene: TRBV7-9; D gene: TRBD2; clone size: many; CDR3 protein: CASRSSGSVDEQYF; CDR3 DNA: TGTGCCAGCCGCTCTAGCGGGAGTGTGGACGAGCAGTACTTC
J gene: TRBJ2-2; V gene: TRBV4-3; D gene: TRBD2; clone size: many; CDR3 protein: CASSQLAGVNTGELFF; CDR3 DNA: TGCGCCAGCAGCCAACTAGCGGGAGTGAACACCGGGGAGCTGTTTTTT